This T cell receptor (beta chain) comes out of a study of blood T cell repertoires in COVID-19. Study background: Some COVID-19 samples were acute and others convalescent; all came from the United States, Italy and Spain. PBMCs, B-cell-depleted T cells, or T cells provided the cDNA or gDNA that made up the material.

Those enrolled in Seattle joined during active infection and were followed longitudinally afterward. This CDR3 is built from 18 residues. The germline V gene has CDR1 SGHRS and CDR2 YFSETQ. V lost 2 bases and J lost 0; bases outside the gene matches: 4. Original data processing: Amplification of reference gene primers was used by the study to estimate nucleated cell counts. The data were produced by immunoSEQ multiplex PCR, yet TCRdb's version contains in-frame clones alone and is incomplete. D and trimming come from the DNA, and the V and J calls and clone size come from that table. The repertoire holds some 520,000 clones, with 89% as singletons.

The chain combines TRBV5-1 with TRBJ2-1, with 14 bases identical to TRBD2. The sequencing sample was made of peripheral blood. The sequence came from a man younger than 30 with COVID-19, enrolled during active disease. CDR3 DNA sequence: TGCGCCAGCAGCTTCGGACTAGCGGGGGGCTTCTCCTACAATGAGCAGTTCTTC. As protein: CASSFGLAGGFSYNEQFF.